This T cell receptor (beta chain) was recorded in a study of cytomegalovirus exposure and HLA in healthy donors. Regarding the study as a whole: The HLA-A and HLA-B alleles of most subjects were reportedly predicted accurately from TCR beta sequences.

This clone was picked up a small number of times. The antigen remains unidentified. 13 Jbeta primers and 60 Vbeta primers were used for the PCR. Sequencing used immunoSEQ multiplex PCR; TCRdb keeps in-frame clones, though not all of them. The data contain 100,000 or so clones, 60% to 70% of them singletons. The CDR3 is made up of 14 amino acids. The germline V gene has CDR1 SGDLS and CDR2 YYNGEE. Trimming left V 0 bases short and J 6 bases short, with 7 bases between. The J gene is TRBJ1-6, the V gene TRBV9; D unresolved. This receptor was obtained from a man aged 30-40 years in good health and CMV-seropositive. Sequences were obtained from PBMCs. CDR3 sequence reads: CASSVGHGNSPLHF. The CDR3 region has the DNA TGTGCCAGCAGCGTAGGACACGGTAATTCACCCCTCCACTTT.